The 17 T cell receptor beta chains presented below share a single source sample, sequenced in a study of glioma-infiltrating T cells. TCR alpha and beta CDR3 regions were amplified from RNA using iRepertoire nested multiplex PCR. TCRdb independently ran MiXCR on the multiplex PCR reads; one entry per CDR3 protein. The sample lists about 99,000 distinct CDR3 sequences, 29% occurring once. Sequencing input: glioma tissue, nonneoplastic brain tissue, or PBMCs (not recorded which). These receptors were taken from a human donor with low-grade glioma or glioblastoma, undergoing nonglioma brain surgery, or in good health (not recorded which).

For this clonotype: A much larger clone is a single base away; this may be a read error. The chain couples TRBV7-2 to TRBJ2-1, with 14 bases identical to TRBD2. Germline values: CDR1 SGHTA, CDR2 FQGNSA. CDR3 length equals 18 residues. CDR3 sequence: CASILGTWTSGGLNEQFF. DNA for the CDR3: TGTGCCAGCATCTTAGGGACCTGGACTAGCGGGGGGTTGAATGAGCAGTTCTTC.

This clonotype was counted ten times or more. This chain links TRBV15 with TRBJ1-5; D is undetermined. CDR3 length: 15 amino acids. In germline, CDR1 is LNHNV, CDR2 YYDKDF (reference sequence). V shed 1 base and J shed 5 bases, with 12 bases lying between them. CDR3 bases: TGTGCCACCAGCAGAGGACTCCAAACGGATCAGCCCCAGCATTTT. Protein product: CATSRGLQTDQPQHF.

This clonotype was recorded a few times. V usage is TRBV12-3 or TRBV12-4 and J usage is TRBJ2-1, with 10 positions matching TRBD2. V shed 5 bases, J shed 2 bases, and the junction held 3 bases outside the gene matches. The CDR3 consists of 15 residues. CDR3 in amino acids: CASSVSGGTYNEQFF. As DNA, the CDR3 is TGTGCCAGCAGTGTTAGCGGGGGGACCTACAATGAGCAGTTCTTC.

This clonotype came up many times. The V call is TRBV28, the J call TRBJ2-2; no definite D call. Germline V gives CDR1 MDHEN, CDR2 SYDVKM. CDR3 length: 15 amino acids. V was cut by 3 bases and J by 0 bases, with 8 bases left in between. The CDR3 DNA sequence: TGTGCCAGCAGTTTTTTCAGGACGAACACCGGGGAGCTGTTTTTT. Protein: CASSFFRTNTGELFF. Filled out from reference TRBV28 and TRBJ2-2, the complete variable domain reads DVKVTQSSRYLVKRTGEKVFLECVQDMDHENMFWYRQDPGLGLRLIYFSYDVKMKEKGDIPEGYSVSREKKERFSLILESASTNQTSMYLCASSFFRTNTGELFFGEGSRLTVL.

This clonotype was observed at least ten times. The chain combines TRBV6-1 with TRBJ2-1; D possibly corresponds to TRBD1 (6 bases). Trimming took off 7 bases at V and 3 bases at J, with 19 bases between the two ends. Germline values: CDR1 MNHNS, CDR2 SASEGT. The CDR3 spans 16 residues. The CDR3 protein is CASMVSIQGSYNEQFF. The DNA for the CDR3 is TGTGCCAGCATGGTATCTATACAGGGAAGCTACAATGAGCAGTTCTTC.

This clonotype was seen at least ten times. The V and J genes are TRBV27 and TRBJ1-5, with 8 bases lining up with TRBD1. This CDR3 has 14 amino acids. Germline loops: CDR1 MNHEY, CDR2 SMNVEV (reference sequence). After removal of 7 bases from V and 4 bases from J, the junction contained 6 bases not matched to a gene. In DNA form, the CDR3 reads TGTGCCAGCAAACTCGGGACAGGAAATCAGCCCCAGCATTTT. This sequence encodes CASKLGTGNQPQHF.

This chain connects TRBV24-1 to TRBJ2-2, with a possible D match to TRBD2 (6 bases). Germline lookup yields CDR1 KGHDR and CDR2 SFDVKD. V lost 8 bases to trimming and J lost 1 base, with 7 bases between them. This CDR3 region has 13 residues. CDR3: CATNGGNTGELFF. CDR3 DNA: TGTGCCACCAACGGGGGGAACACCGGGGAGCTGTTTTTT.

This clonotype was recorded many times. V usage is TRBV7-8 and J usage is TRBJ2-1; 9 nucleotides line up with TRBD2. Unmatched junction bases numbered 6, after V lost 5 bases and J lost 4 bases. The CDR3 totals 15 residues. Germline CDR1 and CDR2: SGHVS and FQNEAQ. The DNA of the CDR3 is TGTGCCAGCAGCGCCCTAAGCGGGGGGTACAATGAGCAGTTCTTC. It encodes CASSALSGGYNEQFF. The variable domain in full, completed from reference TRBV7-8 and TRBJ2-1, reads GAGVSQSPRYKVAKRGQDVALRCDPISGHVSLFWYQQALGQGPEFLTYFQNEAQLDKSGLPSDRFFAERPEGSVSTLKIQRTQQEDSAVYLCASSALSGGYNEQFFGPGTRLTVL.

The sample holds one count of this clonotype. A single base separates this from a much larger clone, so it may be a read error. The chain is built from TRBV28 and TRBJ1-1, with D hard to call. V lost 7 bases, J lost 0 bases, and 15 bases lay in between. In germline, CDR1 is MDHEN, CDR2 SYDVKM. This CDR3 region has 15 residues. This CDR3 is CASNSTRGLNTEAFF. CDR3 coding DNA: TGTGCCAGCAATTCAACCAGAGGGTTGAACACTGAAGCTTTCTTT.

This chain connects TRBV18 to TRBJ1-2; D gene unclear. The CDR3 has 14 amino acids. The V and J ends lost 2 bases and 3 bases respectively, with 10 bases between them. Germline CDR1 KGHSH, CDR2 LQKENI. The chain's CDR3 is CASSPTVGDYGYTF. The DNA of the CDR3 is TGTGCCAGCTCACCAACGGTCGGGGACTATGGCTACACCTTC.

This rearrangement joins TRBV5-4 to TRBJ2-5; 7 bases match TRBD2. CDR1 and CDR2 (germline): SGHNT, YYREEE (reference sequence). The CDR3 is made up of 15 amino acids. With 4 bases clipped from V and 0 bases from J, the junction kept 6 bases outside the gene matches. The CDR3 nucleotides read TGTGCCAGCAGCCTCGAGCGGGGATACCAAGAGACCCAGTACTTC. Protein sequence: CASSLERGYQETQYF.

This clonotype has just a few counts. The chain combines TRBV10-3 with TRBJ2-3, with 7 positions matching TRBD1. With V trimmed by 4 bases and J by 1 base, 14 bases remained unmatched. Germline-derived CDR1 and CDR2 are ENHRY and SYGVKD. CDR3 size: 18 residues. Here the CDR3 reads CAISGEGGPSAGTDTQYF. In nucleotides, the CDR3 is TGTGCCATCAGTGGGGAAGGGGGCCCTTCCGCTGGCACAGATACGCAGTATTTT.

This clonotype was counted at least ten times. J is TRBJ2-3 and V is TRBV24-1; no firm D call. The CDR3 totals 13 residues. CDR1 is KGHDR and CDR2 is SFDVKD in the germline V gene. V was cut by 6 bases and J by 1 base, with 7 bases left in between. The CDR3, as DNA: TGTGCCACCAGTTATTATGGCACAGATACGCAGTATTTT. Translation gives CATSYYGTDTQYF.

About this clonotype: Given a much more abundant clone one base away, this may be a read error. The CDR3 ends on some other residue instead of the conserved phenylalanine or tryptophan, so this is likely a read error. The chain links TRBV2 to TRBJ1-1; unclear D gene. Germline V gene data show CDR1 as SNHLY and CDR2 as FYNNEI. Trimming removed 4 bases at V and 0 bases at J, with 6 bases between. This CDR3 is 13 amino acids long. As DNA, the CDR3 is TGTGCCAGCAGTGTACAGATGAACACTGAAGCTTTCTCT. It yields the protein CASSVQMNTEAFS.

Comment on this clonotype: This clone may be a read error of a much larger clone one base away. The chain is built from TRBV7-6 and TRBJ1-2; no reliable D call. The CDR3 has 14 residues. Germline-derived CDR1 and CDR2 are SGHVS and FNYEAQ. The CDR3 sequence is CASSQAIRNYCYTF. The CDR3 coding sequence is TGTGCCAGCAGCCAGGCCATCAGAAACTATTGCTACACCTTC.

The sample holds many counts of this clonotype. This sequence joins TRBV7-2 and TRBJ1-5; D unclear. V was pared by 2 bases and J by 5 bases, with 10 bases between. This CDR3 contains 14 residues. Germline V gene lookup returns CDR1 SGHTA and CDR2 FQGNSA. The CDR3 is CASSLTERYQPQHF. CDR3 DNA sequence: TGTGCCAGCAGCTTAACGGAGAGGTATCAGCCCCAGCATTTT.

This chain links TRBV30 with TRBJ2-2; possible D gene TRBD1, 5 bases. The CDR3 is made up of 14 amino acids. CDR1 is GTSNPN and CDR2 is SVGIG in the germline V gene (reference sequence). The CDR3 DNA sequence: TGTGCTTCTAAAGGGCAGGGTAACACCGGGGAGCTGTTTTTT. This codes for CASKGQGNTGELFF.